This T cell receptor (beta chain) came from a study of T cell changes during pregnancy in multiple sclerosis. The CDR3 extends over 15 amino acids. V shed 1 base and J shed 0 bases, with 8 bases lying between them. Germline lookup yields CDR1 SGHVS and CDR2 FQNEAQ. The assay was immunoSEQ multiplex PCR, and TCRdb's table has in-frame clones only and misses some. In the table there are tens of thousands of clones, 80% to 90% of which are singletons. The rearrangement uses TRBV7-8 and TRBJ2-3, with unresolved D. This material consisted of CD4+ T cells from peripheral blood mononuclear cells, taken in the first trimester of pregnancy. This TCR was recovered from a female donor with multiple sclerosis, enrolled in a pregnancy study. The CDR3: CASSLGSGSTDTQYF. The CDR3 DNA is TGTGCCAGCAGCTTAGGGTCAGGCAGCACAGATACGCAGTATTTT.